This T cell receptor beta chain was sequenced during a study of blood T cell repertoires in COVID-19. Study background: Samples representing acute and convalescent COVID-19 were sourced from the United States, Italy and Spain.

The protocol was immunoSEQ multiplex PCR, while the TCRdb copy is restricted to in-frame clones and leaves out a portion. The data show 400,000 to 450,000 clones, roughly 90% seen once. The Seattle patients, enrolled during active infection, were followed longitudinally. The source of this sequence is a man between 18 and 29 years old with COVID-19, enrolled during active disease. The sequenced material came from peripheral blood.

The CDR3: CASSASTDTQYF. CDR3 DNA sequence: TGTGCCAGCAGTGCGAGCACAGATACGCAGTATTTT. The chain combines TRBV2 with TRBJ2-3; unclear D gene. This CDR3 is built from 12 residues. Trimming cost V 4 bases and J 0 bases, with 2 bases left between them. Germline V gene sequence: CDR1 SNHLY, CDR2 FYNNEI. The whole variable domain, filled in from reference TRBV2 and TRBJ2-3, reads EPEVTQTPSHQVTQMGQEVILRCVPISNHLYFYWYRQILGQKVEFLVSFYNNEISEKSEIFDDQFSVERPDGSNFTLKIRSTKLEDSAMYFCASSASTDTQYFGPGTRLTVL.